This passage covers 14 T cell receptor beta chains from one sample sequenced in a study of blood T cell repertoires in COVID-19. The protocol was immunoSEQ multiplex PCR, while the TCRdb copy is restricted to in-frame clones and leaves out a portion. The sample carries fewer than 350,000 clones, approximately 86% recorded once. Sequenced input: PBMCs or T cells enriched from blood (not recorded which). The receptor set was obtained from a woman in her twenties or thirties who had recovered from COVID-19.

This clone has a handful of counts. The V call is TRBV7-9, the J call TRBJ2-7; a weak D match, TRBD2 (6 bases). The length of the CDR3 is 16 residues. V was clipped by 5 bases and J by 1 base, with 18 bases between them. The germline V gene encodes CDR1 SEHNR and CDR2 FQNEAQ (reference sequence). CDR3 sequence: CASSPKGVGGSYEQYF. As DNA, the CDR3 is TGTGCCAGCAGCCCTAAGGGAGTAGGAGGGTCCTACGAGCAGTACTTC.

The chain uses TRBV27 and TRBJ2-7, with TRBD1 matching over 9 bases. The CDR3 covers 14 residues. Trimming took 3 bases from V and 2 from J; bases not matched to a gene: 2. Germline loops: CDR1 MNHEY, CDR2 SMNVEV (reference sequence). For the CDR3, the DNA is TGTGCCAGCAGTTTGGGACAGGGAACCTACGAGCAGTACTTC. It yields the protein CASSLGQGTYEQYF.

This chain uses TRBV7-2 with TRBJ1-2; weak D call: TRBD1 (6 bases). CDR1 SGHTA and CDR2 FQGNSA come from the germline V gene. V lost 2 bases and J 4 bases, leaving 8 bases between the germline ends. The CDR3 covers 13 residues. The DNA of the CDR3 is TGTGCCAGCAGCTTAATCAGGGGCTATGGCTACACCTTC. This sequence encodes CASSLIRGYGYTF.

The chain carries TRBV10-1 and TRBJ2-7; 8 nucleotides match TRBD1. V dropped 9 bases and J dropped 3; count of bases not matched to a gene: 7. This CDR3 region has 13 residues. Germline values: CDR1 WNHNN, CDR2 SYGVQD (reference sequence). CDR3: CASQTGVGYEQYF. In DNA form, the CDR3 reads TGCGCCAGTCAGACAGGGGTCGGCTACGAGCAGTACTTC.

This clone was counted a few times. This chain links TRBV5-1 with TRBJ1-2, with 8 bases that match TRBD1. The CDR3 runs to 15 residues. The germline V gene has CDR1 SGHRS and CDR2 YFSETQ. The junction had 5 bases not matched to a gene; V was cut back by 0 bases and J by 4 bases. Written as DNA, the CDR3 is TGCGCCAGCAGCTTGGGGGACAGGCAAATCTATGGCTACACCTTC. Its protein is CASSLGDRQIYGYTF.

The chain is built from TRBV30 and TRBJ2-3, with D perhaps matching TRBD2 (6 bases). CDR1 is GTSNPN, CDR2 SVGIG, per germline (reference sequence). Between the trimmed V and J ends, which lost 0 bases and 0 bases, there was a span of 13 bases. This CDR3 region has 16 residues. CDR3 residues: CAWSVGRDFSTDTQYF. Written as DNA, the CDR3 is TGTGCCTGGAGTGTAGGCCGGGACTTCAGCACAGATACGCAGTATTTT.

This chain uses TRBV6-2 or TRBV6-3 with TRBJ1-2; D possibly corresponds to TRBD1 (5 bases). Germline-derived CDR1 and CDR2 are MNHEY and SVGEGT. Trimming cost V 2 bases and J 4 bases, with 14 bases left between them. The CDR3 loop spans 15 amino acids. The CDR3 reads CASSYRGPRVYGYTF. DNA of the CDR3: TGTGCCAGCAGTTACAGGGGCCCTCGGGTCTATGGCTACACCTTC.

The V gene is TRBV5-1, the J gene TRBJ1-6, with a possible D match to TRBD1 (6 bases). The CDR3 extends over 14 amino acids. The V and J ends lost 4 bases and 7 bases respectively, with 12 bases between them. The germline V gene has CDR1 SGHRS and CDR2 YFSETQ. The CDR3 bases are TGCGCCAGCAGCGTAGACAGGTTAAATTCACCCCTCCACTTT. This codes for CASSVDRLNSPLHF.

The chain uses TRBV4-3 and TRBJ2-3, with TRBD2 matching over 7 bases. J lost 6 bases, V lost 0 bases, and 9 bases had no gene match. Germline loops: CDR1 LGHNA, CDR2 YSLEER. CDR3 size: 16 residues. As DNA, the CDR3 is TGCGCCAGCAGCCAAGAATTAGCCGGGGGGTGGGATACGCAGTATTTT. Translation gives CASSQELAGGWDTQYF.

As DNA, the CDR3 is TGTGCCAGCAGTTTTGCAGGGGACCAGCCCCAGCATTTT. As protein: CASSFAGDQPQHF. The V call is TRBV12-3 or TRBV12-4, the J call TRBJ1-5, with D possibly being TRBD1 (6 bases). The CDR3 extends over 13 amino acids. Between the trimmed V and J ends, which lost 3 bases and 7 bases, there was a span of 10 bases.

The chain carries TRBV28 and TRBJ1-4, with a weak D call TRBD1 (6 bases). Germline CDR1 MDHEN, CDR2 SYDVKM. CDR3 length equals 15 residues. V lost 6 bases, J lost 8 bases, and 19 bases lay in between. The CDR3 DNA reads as TGTGCCAGCAGAAAATGGGACAAGGGGAACGAAAAACTGTTTTTT. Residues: CASRKWDKGNEKLFF.

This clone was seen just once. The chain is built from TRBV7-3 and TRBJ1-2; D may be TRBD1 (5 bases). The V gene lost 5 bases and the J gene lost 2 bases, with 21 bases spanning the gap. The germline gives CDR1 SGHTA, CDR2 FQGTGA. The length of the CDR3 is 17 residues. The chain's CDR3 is CASSPDPQGAENYGYTF. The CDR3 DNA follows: TGTGCCAGCAGCCCAGACCCCCAGGGTGCCGAAAACTATGGCTACACCTTC.

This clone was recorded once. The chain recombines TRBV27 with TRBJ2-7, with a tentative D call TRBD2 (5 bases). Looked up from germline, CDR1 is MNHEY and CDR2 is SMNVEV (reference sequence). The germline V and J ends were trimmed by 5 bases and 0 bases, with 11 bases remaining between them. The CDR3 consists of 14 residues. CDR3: CASSGTGSSYEQYF. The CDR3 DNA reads TGTGCCAGCAGTGGAACGGGGAGCTCCTACGAGCAGTACTTC.

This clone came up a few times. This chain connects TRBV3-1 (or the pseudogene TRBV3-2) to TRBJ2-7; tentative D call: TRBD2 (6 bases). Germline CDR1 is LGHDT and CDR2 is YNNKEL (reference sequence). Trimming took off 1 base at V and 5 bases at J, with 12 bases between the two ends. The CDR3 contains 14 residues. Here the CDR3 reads CASSQVRGTDEQYF. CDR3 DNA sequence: TGTGCCAGCAGCCAAGTCCGCGGGACCGACGAGCAGTACTTC.